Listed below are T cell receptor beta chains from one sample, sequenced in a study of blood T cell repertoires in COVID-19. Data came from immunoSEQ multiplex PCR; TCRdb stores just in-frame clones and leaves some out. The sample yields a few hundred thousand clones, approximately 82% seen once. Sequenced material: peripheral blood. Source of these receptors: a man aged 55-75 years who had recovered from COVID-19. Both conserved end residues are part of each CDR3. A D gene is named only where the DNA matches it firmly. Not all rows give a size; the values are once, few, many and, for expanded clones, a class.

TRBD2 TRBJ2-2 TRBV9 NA TGTGCCAGCAGCGCTGGACTAGCGGGAGCCGCGAACACCGGGGAGCTGTTTTTT CASSAGLAGAANTGELFF
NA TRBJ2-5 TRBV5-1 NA TGCGCCAGCAGCTTGGTACCGACAGCGCGACAAGAGACCCAGTACTTC CASSLVPTARQETQYF
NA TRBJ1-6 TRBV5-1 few TGCGCCAGCAGCTCACAGGGTTTCGATAATTCACCCCTCCACTTT CASSSQGFDNSPLHF
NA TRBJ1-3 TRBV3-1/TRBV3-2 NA TGTGCCAGCAGCCAAGGTACTGGAAACACCATATATTTT CASSQGTGNTIYF
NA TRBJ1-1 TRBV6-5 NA TGTGCCAGCTGCCAAGTCAGGCGTCAGAACACTGAAGCTTTCTTT CASCQVRRQNTEAFF
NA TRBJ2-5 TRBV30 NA TGTGCCTGGAGTGTAGGAGTCCAAGAGACCCAGTACTTC CAWSVGVQETQYF
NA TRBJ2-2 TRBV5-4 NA TGTGCCAGCAGCCTGGCCTCGGACCCCCGGGGCGGGGAGCTGTTTTTT CASSLASDPRGGELFF
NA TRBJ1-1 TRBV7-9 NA TGTGCCAGCAGCCCCCGGCTAGGGGAGAACACTGAAGCTTTCTTT CASSPRLGENTEAFF
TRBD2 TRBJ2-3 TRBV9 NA TGTGCCAGCAGCTTAAGACTAGCGGGGGGGCCGGGGACAGATACGCAGTATTTT CASSLRLAGGPGTDTQYF
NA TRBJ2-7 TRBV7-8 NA TGTGCCAGCAGTATAACGACAGGAAGTTACGAGCAGTACTTC CASSITTGSYEQYF
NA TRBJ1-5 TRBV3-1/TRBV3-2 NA TGTGCCAGCAGCCACAGCGGGAGCAATCAGCCCCAGCATTTT CASSHSGSNQPQHF
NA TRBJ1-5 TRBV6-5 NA TGTGCCAGCAGCCACGGGGGGGCGCAAAATCAGCCCCAGCATTTT CASSHGGAQNQPQHF
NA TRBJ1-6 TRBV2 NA TGTGCCACCCATAGGGGGGGGAATTCACCCCTCCACTTT CATHRGGNSPLHF
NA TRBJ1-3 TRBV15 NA TGTGCCGTCAGGGGTTCTGGAAACACCATATATTTT CAVRGSGNTIYF
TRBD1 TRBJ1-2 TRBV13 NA TGTGCCAGCAGCTTTCGGCAGTCGCGACAGGGTTTGGGCTATGGCTACACCTTC CASSFRQSRQGLGYGYTF
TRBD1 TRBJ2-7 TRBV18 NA TGTGCCAGCTCACCGCCCGGGACAGGGAACTACGAGCAGTACTTC CASSPPGTGNYEQYF
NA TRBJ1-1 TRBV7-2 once TGTGCCAGCAGCTCGACAGGGAACACTGAAGCTTTCTTT CASSSTGNTEAFF
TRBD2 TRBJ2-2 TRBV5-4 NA TGTGCCAGCAGCCTAGGGACTAGCGGGGTCGTCGGGGAGCTGTTTTTT CASSLGTSGVVGELFF
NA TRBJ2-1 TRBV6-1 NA TGTGCCAGCAGCGAAACCGGGGGTTGGACCTACAATGAGCAGTTCTTC CASSETGGWTYNEQFF
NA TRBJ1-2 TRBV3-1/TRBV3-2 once TGTGCCAGCTTTGGCAGGGCTGGCTACACCTTC CASFGRAGYTF
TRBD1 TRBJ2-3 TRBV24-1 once TGTGCCACCAGTGATCCCGGACAGGGAACAGATACGCAGTATTTT CATSDPGQGTDTQYF
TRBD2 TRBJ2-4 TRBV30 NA TGTGCCTGGAGTGTACTAGCGGGGAACATTCAGTACTTC CAWSVLAGNIQYF
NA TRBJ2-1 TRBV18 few TGTGCCAGCTCACCACCGAGCTCCTACAATGAGCAGTTCTTC CASSPPSSYNEQFF
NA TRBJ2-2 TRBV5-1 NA TGCGCCAGCAGCCCAGTGGCCGGGGCGAACACCGGGGAGCTGTTTTTT CASSPVAGANTGELFF
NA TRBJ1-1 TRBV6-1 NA TGTGCCAGCCGTGATGTGGGGGGTGAAGCTTTCTTT CASRDVGGEAFF
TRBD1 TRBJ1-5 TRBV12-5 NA TGTGCTAGTGGTTTGGGCGGGACAGACAAATATCAGCCCCAGCATTTT CASGLGGTDKYQPQHF
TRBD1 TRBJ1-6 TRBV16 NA TGTGCCAGCAGCCCCCATAACAGGGGTCCCTCGGTCCTCCACTTT CASSPHNRGPSVLHF
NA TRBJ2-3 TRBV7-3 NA TGTGCCAGCAGCCGCAACTGGGCTGGCACAGATACGCAGTATTTT CASSRNWAGTDTQYF
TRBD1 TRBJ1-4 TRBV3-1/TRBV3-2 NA TGTGCCAGCAGCCAAGTGCGGACAGGGGGAGGAAAACTGTTTTTT CASSQVRTGGGKLFF
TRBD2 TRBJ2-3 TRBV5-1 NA TGCGCCAGCAGCTCAACCGGAAAACTAGCGGGGGGGTTCGATACGCAGTATTTT CASSSTGKLAGGFDTQYF
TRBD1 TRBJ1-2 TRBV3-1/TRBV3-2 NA TGTGCCAGCAGCGATCTGCTGGGACAGGCCTATGGCTACACCTTC CASSDLLGQAYGYTF
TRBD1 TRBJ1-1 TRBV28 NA TGTGCCAGCAGTTCGCCGGGACAGGGTAGCACTGAAGCTTTCTTT CASSSPGQGSTEAFF
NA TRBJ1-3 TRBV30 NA TGTGCCTGGAGTCCCACCGCCAGGTCTGGAAACACCATATATTTT CAWSPTARSGNTIYF
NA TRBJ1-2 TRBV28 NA TGTGCCAGCAGTTTAGGGGCCGTCTGGGGCAGGGGCTACACCTTC CASSLGAVWGRGYTF
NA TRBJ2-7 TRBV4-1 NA TGCGCCAGCATCACCCCGGGTACAAACGAGCAGTACTTC CASITPGTNEQYF
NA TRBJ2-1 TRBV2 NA TGTGCCAGCAGACGTGTGGGGGACAAACTCGTCTCCTACAATGAGCAGTTCTTC CASRRVGDKLVSYNEQFF
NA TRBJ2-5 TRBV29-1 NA TGCAGCGTTGCTAATCAAGAGACCCAGTACTTC CSVANQETQYF
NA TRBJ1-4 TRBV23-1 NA TGCGCCAGCAGTCTACCGGGACAAAATTCTGAAGCAACTAATGAAAAACTGTTTTTT CASSLPGQNSEATNEKLFF
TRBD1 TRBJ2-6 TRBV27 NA TGTGCCAGCAGTACGCTAAGATTCTCGGGACAGGGGGCCTCTGGGGCCAACGTCCTGACTTTC CASSTLRFSGQGASGANVLTF
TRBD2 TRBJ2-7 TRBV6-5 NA TGTGCCAGCAGTTACAGTAGCGGGAGTACCCACGAGCAGTACTTC CASSYSSGSTHEQYF